This section outlines one T cell receptor (beta chain) sequence together with its context. Antigen specificity is unknown. The entry originates in a study of neoadjuvant anti-PD-1 for oral cavity cancer. Study conclusions and caveats: TCR analyses covered only a few patients per response group.

Patients had newly diagnosed, untreated stage II-IVA oral cavity squamous cell carcinoma. Trimming took 6 bases from V and 5 from J, leaving 13 bases between them. This CDR3 is 13 amino acids long. Germline V lookup: CDR1 MDHEN, CDR2 SYDVKM. Clones were sequenced by immunoSEQ multiplex PCR, and TCRdb holds only the in-frame ones, with some missing. The sample shows 13,000 or so clones, under 60% of them seen only once. The chain carries TRBV28 and TRBJ1-2, with D perhaps matching TRBD1 (5 bases). This material consisted of tumor tissue, taken before nivolumab (anti-PD-1) treatment. The sequence came from a person aged 40-85 years with oral cavity squamous cell carcinoma. The CDR3 region has the DNA TGTGCCAGCAGCGGGGTCGGGGGATATGGCTACACCTTC. Translation: CASSGVGGYGYTF.